The T cell receptor beta chain under discussion was sequenced for a study of beta chain features in type 1 diabetes (dated by TCRdb to between 2017 and 2018). Concerning the study at large: Mean age, gender distribution, total cell number and subset yield were not different between patients and healthy donors. A total of 85 million to 110 million sorted cells were examined across all samples, and RNA yield correlated strongly with the number of cells per subset. Whereas all 28 donors provided naive and central memory subsets, regulatory and stem cell-like memory subsets were isolated from just 8 patients and roughly eight healthy donors. In the study, TCRB repertoires of sorted circulating CD4+ T cell subsets from recently diagnosed type 1 diabetes patients were compared with those of matched healthy donors. Beyond this particular receptor, the publication reports: In all four CD4+ subsets, TCRB CDR3 length was moderately but significantly shorter in type 1 diabetes patients. Because small numbers of individuals were included in the HLA sub-analyses, any influence of HLA type on TCRB rearrangement was left unresolved. Because cDNA was sequenced instead of genomic DNA, highly expressing activated cells could be over-represented, though the groups showed no difference in activation or CD3 levels. Patients with type 1 diabetes made fewer insertions and deleted more nucleotides at VDJ recombination sites, implying thymic rearrangement abnormalities. PCR may preferentially amplify shorter templates, but because patient and control samples were amplified and corrected together, any resulting skew would affect both groups equally. Naive, central memory and regulatory TCRB repertoires appeared more similar among patients than among healthy donors.

Each donor gave one peripheral blood draw, roughly 110 mL on average, collected into heparinised tubes. Using a panel that included CD45RO, CCR7, CD25, CD127, CD95 and CD27, naive, central memory, regulatory and stem cell-like memory CD4+ T cells were sorted on a BD FACSAria II. Purity was above 98% for every sorted population. PBMCs were isolated immediately by Lymphoprep density gradient centrifugation and stained directly without culture. Samples were stained and sorted in pairs, with one healthy donor and one patient per experiment, so that batch effects were minimized. The sample holds a few counts of this clone. Its cognate antigen has yet to be identified. Per-base quality was not reported, and no clone a single base away is much larger than it. The High Capacity cDNA Reverse Transcription Kit was used to reverse transcribe all of the isolated RNA, meaning that expressed TCRB transcripts were what got sequenced. Naive, central memory and regulatory T cell samples underwent deep immunoSEQ sequencing, averaging about 3.57 million total reads per sample. Sorted cells were lysed in RLT buffer and RNA was extracted with DNase-treated RNeasy Micro or Mini kits, depending on cell number. To prevent cross-contamination, every cell subset was processed on its own, while patient and healthy donor samples were processed together. The immunoSEQ multiplex PCR was used to amplify TCRB sequences from cDNA, yielding 87-bp fragments that span the CDR3 region. The amplicons were sequenced using the Illumina HiSeq platform. On the study's bioinformatics: Synthetic template baselines were used to correct PCR bias computationally, reads within Hamming distance 2 were collapsed together, and singletons that could not be merged were discarded. Reads were aligned against IMGT to assign V, D and J genes, CDR3 length and insertions or deletions at six rearrangement sites. Clonotype counts were normalized to sorted cell number within each subset before computing true diversity and Gini coefficients with the tcR R package. The overlap coefficient, calculated on TCRB nucleotide sequences, was used to measure repertoire sharing. Drawn from immuneACCESS, this table holds only the in-frame rearrangements with V and J called that TCRdb kept. Clones are partly lost; checked studies trace under half to an unresolved V gene and leave the rest unexplained. That table is the source of V, J and clone size, and D and trimming were worked out from the DNA. The table for this sample lists about 140,000 clones; 6.5% to 8.5% of them were counted only once. Approximately 1.5% of the sample is taken by the ten largest.

Per the germline V gene, SNHLY is the CDR1 and FYNNEI is the CDR2. Trimming removed 4 bases from V and 5 bases from J, leaving 15 bases between the germline ends. Taken from cysteine to phenylalanine, the CDR3 has 14 residues. The entry retains the CDR3 DNA only, 42 bases that are in frame from base 1. The chain is assembled from TRBV2 and TRBJ2-7, with a weak D call of TRBD1 (5 bases match). Input material: central memory CD4+ T cells from blood. The source is a young woman in good health. The CDR3 region has the sequence CASSAGRFRDEQYF. The sequenced DNA is TGTGCCAGCAGTGCAGGGCGATTTAGGGACGAGCAGTACTTC.